The clone carrying this T cell receptor (beta chain) was observed a few times. Its antigen remains unidentified. The sample originates from a study of beta chain features in type 1 diabetes. Study background: The study examined about 100 million sorted cells across all samples. Study results and caveats: Type 1 diabetes patients had moderately but significantly shorter TCRB CDR3s in all four CD4+ subsets. Among type 1 diabetes patients, VDJ junctions had fewer insertions and more deletions. Sequencing from cDNA could over-represent high-TCR-expressing cells.

Since all of the isolated RNA was reverse transcribed, expressed TCRB transcripts were what got sequenced. TCRdb's table, derived via immunoSEQ multiplex PCR, lists solely in-frame clones and lacks some. The sample yields 300,000 to 400,000 clones, approximately 13% seen once. There was one heparinised blood draw per donor, averaging about 110 mL. V lost 0 bases and J lost 4; bases outside the gene matches: 8. This CDR3 is 16 amino acids long. Germline loops: CDR1 SGHRS, CDR2 YFSETQ. The chain uses TRBV5-1 and TRBJ2-3; 7 nucleotides agree with TRBD2. This clonotype was sampled from a woman aged 18-29 years with type 1 diabetes. Input material: naive CD4+ T cells from blood. CDR3 in amino acids: CASSLVGGGPADTQYF. DNA for the CDR3: TGCGCCAGCAGCTTGGTTGGGGGAGGGCCAGCAGATACGCAGTATTTT.